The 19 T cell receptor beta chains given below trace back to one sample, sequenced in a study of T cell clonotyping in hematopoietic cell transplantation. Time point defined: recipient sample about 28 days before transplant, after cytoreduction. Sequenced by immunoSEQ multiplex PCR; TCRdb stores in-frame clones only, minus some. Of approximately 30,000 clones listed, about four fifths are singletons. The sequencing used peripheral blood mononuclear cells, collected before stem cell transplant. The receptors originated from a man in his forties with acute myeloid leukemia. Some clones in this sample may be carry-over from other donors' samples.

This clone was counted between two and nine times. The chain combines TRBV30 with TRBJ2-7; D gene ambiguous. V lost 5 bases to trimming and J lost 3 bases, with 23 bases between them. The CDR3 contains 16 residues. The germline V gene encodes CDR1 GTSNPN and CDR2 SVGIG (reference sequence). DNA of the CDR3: TGTGCCTGGTCCTTAGGTGGCCCCTCAACTATCTACGAGCAGTACTTC. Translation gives CAWSLGGPSTIYEQYF.

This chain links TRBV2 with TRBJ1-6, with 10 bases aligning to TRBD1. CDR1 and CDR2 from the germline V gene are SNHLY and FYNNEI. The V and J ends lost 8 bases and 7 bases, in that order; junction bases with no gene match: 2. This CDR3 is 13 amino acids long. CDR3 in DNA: TGTGCCAGCGGGGGACAGGGGAATTCACCCCTCCACTTT. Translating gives CASGGQGNSPLHF.

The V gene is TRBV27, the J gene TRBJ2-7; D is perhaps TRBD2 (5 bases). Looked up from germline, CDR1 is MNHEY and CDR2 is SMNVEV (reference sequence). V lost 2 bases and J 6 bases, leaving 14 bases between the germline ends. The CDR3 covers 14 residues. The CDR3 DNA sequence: TGTGCCAGCAGTTTACGTCCGGGATGGGTCGAGCAGTACTTC. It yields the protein CASSLRPGWVEQYF.

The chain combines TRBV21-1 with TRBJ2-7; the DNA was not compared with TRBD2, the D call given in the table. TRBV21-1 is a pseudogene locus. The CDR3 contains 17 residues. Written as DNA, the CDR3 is TGTGCCAGCAGCAAAGGCCACTGGGCGGGGGATAACTACGAGCAGTACTTC. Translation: CASSKGHWAGDNYEQYF.

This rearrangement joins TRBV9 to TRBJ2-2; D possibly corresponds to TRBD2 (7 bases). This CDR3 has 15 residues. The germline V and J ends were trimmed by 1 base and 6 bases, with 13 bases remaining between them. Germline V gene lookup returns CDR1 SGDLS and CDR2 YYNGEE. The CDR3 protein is CASSVNRGAAGELFF. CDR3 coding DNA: TGTGCCAGCAGCGTAAATCGGGGGGCCGCCGGGGAGCTGTTTTTT.

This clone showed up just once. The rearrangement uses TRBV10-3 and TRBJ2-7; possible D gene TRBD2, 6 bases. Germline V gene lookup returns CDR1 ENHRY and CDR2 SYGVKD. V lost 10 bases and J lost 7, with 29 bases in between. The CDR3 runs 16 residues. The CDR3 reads CATAPYRAGSAGEQYF. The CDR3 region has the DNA TGTGCCACCGCCCCGTACCGGGCGGGATCGGCGGGAGAGCAGTACTTC.

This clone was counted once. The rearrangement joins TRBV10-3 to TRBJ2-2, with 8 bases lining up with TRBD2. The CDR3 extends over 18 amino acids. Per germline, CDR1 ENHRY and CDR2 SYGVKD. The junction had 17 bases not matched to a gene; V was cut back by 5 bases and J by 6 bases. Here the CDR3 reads CAISSGLGGGSQSGELFF. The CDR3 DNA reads TGTGCCATCAGTTCGGGACTAGGAGGAGGATCCCAATCCGGGGAGCTGTTTTTT.

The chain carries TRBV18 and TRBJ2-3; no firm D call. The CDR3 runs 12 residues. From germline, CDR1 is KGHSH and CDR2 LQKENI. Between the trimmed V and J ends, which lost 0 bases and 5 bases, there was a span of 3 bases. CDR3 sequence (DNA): TGTGCCAGCTCACCACCCAAAGATACGCAGTATTTT. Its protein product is CASSPPKDTQYF.

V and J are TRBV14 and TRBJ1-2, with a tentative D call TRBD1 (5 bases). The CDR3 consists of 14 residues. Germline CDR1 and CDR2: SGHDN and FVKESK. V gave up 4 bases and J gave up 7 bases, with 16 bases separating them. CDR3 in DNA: TGTGCCAGCAGCCCCATAGACAGAGGTGGTGGCTACACCTTC. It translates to CASSPIDRGGGYTF.

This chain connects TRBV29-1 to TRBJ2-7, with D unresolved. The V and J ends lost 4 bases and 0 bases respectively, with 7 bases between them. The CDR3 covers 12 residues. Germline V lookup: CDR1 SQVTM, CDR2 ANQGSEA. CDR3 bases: TGCAGCGTTGTGGCGGCCTCCTACGAGCAGTACTTC. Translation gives CSVVAASYEQYF.

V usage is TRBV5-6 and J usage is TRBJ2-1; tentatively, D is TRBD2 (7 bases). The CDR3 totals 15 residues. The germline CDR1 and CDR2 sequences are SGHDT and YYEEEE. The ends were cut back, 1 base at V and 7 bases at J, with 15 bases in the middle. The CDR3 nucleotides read TGTGCCAGCAGCTTGTTGGGGGGGCCCAGGAATGAGCAGTTCTTC. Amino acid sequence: CASSLLGGPRNEQFF.

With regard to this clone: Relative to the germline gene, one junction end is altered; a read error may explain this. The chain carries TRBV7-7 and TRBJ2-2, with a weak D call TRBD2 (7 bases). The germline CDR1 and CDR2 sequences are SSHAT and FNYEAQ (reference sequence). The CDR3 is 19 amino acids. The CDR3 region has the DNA TGTGCTAGCAGCTTAAAGCGGGGACATTCCCGGGGCGACACCGGGGAGCTGTTTTTT. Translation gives CASSLKRGHSRGDTGELFF.

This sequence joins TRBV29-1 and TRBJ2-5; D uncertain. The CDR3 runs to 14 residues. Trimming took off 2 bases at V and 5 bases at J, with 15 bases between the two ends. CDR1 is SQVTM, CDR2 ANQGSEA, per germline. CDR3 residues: CSVETPSLGETQYF. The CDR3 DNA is TGCAGCGTTGAAACCCCTAGTCTGGGGGAGACCCAGTACTTC.

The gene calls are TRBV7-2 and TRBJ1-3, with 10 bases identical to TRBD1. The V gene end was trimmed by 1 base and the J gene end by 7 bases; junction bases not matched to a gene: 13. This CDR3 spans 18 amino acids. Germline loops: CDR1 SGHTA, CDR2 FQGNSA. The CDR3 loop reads CASSLVGQGGTLGNTIYF. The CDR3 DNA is TGTGCCAGCAGCTTAGTCGGACAGGGGGGAACCCTAGGGAACACCATATATTTT.

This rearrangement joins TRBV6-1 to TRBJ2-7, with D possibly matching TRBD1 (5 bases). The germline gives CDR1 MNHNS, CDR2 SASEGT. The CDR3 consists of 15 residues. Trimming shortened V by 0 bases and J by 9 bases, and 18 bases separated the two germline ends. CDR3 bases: TGTGCCAGCAGTGAAGCACTCCAGGGTACCCTACGGCAGTACTTC. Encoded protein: CASSEALQGTLRQYF.

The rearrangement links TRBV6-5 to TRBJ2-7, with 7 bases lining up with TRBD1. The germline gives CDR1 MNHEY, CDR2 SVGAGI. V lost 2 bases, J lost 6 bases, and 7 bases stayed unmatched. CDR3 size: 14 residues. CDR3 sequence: CASSYLTGSGEQYF. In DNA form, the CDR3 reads TGTGCCAGCAGTTACCTGACAGGGTCTGGCGAGCAGTACTTC.

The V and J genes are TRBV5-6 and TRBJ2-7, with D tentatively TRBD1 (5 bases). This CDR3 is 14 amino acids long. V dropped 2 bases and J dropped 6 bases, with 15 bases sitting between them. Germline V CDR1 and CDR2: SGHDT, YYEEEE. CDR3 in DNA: TGTGCCAGCAGCTTTTATCGGACACCCCTCGAGCAGTACTTC. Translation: CASSFYRTPLEQYF. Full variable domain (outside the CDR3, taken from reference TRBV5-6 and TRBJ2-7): DAGVTQSPTHLIKTRGQQVTLRCSPKSGHDTVSWYQQALGQGPQFIFQYYEEEERQRGNFPDRFSGHQFPNYSSELNVNALLLGDSALYLCASSFYRTPLEQYFGPGTRLTVT.

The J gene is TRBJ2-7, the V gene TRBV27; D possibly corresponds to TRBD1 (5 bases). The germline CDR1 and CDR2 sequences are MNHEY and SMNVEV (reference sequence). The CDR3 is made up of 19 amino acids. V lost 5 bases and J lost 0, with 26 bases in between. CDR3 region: CASSLMPPLNGRDSYEQYF. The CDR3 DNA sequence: TGTGCCAGCAGTCTAATGCCTCCTCTAAATGGCAGGGACTCCTACGAGCAGTACTTC.

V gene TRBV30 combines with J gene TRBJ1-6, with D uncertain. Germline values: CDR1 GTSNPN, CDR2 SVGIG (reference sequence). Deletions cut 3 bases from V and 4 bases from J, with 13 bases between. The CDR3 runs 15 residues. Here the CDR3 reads CAWRGSPSYNSPLHF. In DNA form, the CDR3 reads TGTGCCTGGAGAGGGTCACCCAGTTATAATTCACCCCTCCACTTT.